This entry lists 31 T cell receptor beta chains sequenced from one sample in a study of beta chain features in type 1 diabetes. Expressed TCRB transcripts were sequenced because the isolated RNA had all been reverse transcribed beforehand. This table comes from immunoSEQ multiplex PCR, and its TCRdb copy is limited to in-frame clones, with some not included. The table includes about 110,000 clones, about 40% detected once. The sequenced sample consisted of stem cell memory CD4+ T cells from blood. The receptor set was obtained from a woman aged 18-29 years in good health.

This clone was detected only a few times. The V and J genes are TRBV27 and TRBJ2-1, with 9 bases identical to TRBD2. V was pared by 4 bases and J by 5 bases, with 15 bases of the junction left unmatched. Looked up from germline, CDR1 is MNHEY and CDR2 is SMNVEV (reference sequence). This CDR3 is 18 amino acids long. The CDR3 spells CASSSSRIAGVVHNEQFF. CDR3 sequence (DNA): TGTGCCAGCAGTTCCTCCCGAATAGCGGGAGTGGTCCACAATGAGCAGTTCTTC.

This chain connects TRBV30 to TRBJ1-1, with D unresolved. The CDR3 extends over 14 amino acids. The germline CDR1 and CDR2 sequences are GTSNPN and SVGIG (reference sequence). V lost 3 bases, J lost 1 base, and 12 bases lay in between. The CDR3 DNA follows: TGTGCCTGGAGCCCCGGACTGAGGAACACTGAAGCTTTCTTT. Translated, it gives CAWSPGLRNTEAFF.

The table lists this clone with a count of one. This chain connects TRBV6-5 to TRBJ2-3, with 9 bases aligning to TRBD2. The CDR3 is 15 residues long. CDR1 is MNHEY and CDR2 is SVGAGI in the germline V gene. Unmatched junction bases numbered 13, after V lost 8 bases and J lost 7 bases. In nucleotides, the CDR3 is TGTGCCAGCCGCCTAGCGGGAAGGGGGACAAATACGCAGTATTTT. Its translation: CASRLAGRGTNTQYF.

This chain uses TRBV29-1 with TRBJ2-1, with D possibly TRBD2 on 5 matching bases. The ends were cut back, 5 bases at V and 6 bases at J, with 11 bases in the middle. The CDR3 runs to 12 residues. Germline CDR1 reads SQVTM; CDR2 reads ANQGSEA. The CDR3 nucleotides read TGCAGCGTTTCGAGGGAGTTCAATGAGCAGTTCTTC. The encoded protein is CSVSREFNEQFF.

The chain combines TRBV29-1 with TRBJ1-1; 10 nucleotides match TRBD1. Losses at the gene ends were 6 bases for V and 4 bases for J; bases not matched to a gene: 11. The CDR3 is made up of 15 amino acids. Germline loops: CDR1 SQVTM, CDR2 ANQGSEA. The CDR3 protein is CSVFRDRGYGTEAFF. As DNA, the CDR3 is TGCAGCGTGTTTCGGGACAGGGGTTATGGCACTGAAGCTTTCTTT.

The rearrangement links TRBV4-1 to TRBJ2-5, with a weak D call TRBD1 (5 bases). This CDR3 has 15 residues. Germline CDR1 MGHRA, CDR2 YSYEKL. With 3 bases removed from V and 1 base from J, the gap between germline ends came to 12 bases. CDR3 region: CASSQDKTFQETQYF. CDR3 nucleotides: TGCGCCAGCAGCCAGGACAAGACTTTCCAAGAGACCCAGTACTTC.

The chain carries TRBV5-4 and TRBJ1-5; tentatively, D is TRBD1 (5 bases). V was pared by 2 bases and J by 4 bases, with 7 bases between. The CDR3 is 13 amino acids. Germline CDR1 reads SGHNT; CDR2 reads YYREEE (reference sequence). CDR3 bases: TGTGCCAGCAGCTTCGGGGGTAATCAGCCCCAGCATTTT. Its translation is CASSFGGNQPQHF.

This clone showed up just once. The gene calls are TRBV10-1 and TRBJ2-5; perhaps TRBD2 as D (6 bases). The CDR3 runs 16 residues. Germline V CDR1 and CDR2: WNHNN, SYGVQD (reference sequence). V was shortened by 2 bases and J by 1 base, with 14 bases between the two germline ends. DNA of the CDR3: TGCGCCAGCAGTGAGGGCCGGGGACTGATCCAAGAGACCCAGTACTTC. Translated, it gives CASSEGRGLIQETQYF.

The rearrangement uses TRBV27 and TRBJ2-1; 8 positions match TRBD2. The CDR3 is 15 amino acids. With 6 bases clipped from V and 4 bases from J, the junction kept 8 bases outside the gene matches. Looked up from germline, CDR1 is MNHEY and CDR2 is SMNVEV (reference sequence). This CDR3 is CASRKLAEKYNEQFF. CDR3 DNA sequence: TGTGCCAGCAGAAAACTAGCGGAGAAGTACAATGAGCAGTTCTTC.

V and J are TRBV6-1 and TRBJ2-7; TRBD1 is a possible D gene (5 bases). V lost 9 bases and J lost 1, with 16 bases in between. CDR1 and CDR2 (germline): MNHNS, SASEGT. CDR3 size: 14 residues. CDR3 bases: TGTGCCAGTTGGGCAAGGGGCAGATCCTACGAGCAGTACTTC. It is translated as CASWARGRSYEQYF.

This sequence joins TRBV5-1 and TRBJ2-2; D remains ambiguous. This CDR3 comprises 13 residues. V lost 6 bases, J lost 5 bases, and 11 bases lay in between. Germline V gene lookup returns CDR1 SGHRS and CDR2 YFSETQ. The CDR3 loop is CASTKERTGELFF. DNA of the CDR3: TGCGCCAGCACCAAAGAGAGGACCGGGGAGCTGTTTTTT.

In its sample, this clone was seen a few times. CDR3 in amino acids: CSVRLGRETQYF. The CDR3 coding sequence is TGCAGCGTCCGTCTGGGCCGGGAGACCCAGTACTTC. The chain has TRBV29-1 and TRBJ2-5; D is uncertain. This CDR3 has 12 residues. V lost 6 bases and J lost 5, with 13 bases in between. Germline-derived CDR1 and CDR2 are SQVTM and ANQGSEA.

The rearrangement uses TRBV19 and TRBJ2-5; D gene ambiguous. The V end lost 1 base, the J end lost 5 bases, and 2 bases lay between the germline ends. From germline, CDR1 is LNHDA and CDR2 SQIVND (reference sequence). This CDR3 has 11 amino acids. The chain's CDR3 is CASSIAETQYF. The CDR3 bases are TGTGCCAGTAGTATAGCGGAGACCCAGTACTTC.

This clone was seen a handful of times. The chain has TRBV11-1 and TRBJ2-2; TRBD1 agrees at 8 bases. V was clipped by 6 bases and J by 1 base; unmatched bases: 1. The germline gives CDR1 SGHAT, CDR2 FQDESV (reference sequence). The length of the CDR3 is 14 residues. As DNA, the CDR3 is TGTGCCAGCAGAGGACAGGGGAACACCGGGGAGCTGTTTTTT. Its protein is CASRGQGNTGELFF.

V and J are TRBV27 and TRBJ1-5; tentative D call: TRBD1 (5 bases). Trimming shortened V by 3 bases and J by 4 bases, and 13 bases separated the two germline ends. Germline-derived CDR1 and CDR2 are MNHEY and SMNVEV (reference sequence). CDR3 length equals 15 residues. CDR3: CASSLGLGGNQPQHF. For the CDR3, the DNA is TGTGCCAGCAGTTTGGGCCTGGGGGGTAATCAGCCCCAGCATTTT.

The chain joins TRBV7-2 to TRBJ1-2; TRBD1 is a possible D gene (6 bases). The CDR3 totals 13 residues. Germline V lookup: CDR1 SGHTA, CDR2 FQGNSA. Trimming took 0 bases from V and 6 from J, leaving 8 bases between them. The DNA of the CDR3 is TGTGCCAGCAGCTTAGCTCCAGGGGATGGCTACACCTTC. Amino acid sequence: CASSLAPGDGYTF. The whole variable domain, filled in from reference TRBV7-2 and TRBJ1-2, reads GAGVSQSPSNKVTEKGKDVELRCDPISGHTALYWYRQSLGQGLEFLIYFQGNSAPDKSGLPSDRFSAERTGGSVSTLTIQRTQQEDSAVYLCASSLAPGDGYTFGSGTRLTVV.

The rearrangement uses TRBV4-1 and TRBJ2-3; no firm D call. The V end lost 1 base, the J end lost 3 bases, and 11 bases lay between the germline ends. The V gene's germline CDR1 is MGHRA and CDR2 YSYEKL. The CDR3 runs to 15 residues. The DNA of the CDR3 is TGCGCCAGCAGCCAAGCGCCGCGCTTTACAGATACGCAGTATTTT. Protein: CASSQAPRFTDTQYF.

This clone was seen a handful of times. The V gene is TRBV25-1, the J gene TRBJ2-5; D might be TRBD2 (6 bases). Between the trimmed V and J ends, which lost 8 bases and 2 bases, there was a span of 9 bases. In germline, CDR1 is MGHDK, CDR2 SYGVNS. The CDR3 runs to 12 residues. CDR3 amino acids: CASCGNQETQYF. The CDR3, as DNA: TGTGCCAGCTGCGGGAATCAAGAGACCCAGTACTTC.

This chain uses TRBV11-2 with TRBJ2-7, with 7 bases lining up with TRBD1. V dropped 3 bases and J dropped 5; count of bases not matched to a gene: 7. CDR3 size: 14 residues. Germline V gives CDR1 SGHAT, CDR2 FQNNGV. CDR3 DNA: TGTGCCAGCAGCTTTAAGACAGGGAAGAACGAGCAGTACTTC. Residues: CASSFKTGKNEQYF.

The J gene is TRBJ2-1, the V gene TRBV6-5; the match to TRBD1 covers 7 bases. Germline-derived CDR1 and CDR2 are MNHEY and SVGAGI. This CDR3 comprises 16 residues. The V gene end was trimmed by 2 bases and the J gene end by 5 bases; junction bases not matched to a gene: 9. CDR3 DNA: TGTGCCAGCAGTTACAGGGGGCGGCATCCCAACAATGAGCAGTTCTTC. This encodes CASSYRGRHPNNEQFF.

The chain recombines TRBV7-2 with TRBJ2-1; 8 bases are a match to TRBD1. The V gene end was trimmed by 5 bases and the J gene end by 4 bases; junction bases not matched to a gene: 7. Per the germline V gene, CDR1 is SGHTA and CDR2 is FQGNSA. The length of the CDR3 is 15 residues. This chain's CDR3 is CASSPRQGSYNEQFF. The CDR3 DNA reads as TGTGCCAGCAGCCCCCGACAGGGGTCGTACAATGAGCAGTTCTTC.

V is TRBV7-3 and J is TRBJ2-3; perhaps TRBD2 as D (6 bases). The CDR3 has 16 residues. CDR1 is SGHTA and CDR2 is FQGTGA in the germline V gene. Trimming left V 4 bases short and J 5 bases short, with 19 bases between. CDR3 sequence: CASSSAPLEGKDTQYF. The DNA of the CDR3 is TGTGCCAGCAGCTCGGCCCCCCTGGAGGGGAAAGATACGCAGTATTTT.

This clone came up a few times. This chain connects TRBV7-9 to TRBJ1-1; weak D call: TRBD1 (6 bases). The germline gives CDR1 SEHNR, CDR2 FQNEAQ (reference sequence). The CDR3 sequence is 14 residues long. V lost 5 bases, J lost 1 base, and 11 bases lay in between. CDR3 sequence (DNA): TGTGCCAGCAGCCCCGGGACACGGAACACTGAAGCTTTCTTT. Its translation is CASSPGTRNTEAFF. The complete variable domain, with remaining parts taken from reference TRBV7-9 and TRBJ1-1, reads DTGVSQNPRHKITKRGQNVTFRCDPISEHNRLYWYRQTLGQGPEFLTYFQNEAQLEKSRLLSDRFSAERPKGSFSTLEIQRTEQGDSAMYLCASSPGTRNTEAFFGQGTRLTVV.

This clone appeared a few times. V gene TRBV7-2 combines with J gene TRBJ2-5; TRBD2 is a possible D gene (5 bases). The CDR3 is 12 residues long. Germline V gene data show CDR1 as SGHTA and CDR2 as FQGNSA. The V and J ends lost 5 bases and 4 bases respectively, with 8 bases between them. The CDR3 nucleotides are TGTGCCAGCAGCCGGGCGGGAGAGACCCAGTACTTC. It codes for CASSRAGETQYF.

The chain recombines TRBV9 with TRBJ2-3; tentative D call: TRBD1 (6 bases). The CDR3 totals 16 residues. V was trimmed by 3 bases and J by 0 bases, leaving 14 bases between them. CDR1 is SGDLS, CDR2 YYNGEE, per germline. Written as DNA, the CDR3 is TGTGCCAGCAGCGAAAACACAGGGTACAGCACAGATACGCAGTATTTT. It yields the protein CASSENTGYSTDTQYF.

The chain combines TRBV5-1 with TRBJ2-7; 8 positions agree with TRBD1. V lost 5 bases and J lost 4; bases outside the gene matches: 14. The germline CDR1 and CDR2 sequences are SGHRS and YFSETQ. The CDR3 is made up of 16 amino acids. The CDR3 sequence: CASRFNPGTGTYEQYF. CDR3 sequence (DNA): TGCGCCAGCAGATTCAACCCCGGGACAGGTACTTACGAGCAGTACTTC.

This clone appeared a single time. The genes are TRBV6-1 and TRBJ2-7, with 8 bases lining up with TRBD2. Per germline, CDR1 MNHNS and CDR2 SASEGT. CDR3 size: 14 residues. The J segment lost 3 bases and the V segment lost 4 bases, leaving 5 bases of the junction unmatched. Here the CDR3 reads CASSAPGTSYEQYF. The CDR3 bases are TGTGCCAGCAGTGCACCCGGGACTAGCTACGAGCAGTACTTC.

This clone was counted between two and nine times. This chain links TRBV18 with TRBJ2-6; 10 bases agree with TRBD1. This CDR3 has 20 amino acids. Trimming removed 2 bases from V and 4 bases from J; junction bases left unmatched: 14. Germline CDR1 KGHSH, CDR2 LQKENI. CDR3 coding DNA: TGTGCCAGCTCACCAACGTGGACGACAGGGGGCGCTCTGGGGGCCAACGTCCTGACTTTC. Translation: CASSPTWTTGGALGANVLTF.

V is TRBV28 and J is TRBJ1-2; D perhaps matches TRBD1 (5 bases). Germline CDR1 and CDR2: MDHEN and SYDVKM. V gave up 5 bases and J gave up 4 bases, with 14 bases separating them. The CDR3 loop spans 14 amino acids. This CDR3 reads CASSLGRVPYGYTF. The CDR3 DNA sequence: TGTGCCAGCAGTCTCGGCAGGGTGCCCTATGGCTACACCTTC.

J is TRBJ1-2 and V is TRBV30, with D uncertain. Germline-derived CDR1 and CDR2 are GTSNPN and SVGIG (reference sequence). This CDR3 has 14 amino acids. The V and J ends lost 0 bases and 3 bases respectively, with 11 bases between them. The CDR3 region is CAWSVISVYYGYTF. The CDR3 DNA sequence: TGTGCCTGGAGTGTTATCAGCGTATACTATGGCTACACCTTC.

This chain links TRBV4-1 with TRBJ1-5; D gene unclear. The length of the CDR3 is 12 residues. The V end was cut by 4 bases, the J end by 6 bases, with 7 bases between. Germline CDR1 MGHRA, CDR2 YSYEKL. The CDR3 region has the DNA TGCGCCAGCAGCCCCGGTAGTCAGCCCCAGCATTTT. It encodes CASSPGSQPQHF.